These T cell receptor beta chains were read from a single sample in a study of patients and donors after allogeneic stem cell transplantation. One entry per CDR3 protein results from TCRdb running MiXCR on the RT-PCR reads. The sample has 800,000 to 1,000,000 distinct CDR3 sequences, roughly 18% seen once. Sequenced: blood, either unsorted or a sorted T cell fraction (not recorded which). These receptors originate from a human donor who was either an allogeneic HSCT recipient or a stem cell or donor lymphocyte infusion donor (not recorded which). It is not recorded whose cells these are; they may come from a transplant donor. The CDR3 runs from the conserved cysteine through the conserved F or W. Each record gives: V gene, clone size, CDR3 length, J gene, D gene, CDR3 DNA, CDR3 protein. D genes are given only for firm matches. Only part of the rows carry a size: once, few, many, or a class if the clone is expanded.

v_call: TRBV7-3
clone_size: NA
cdr3_length: 14
j_call: TRBJ2-1
d_call: NA
cdr3_nt: TGTGCCAGCAGCTTGCGGTGGGGGCCCAATGAGCAGTTCTTC
cdr3_aa: CASSLRWGPNEQFF

v_call: TRBV11-3
clone_size: few
cdr3_length: 14
j_call: TRBJ2-1
d_call: NA
cdr3_nt: TGTGCCAGCTCCGGGTTCCTTGCCAACAATGAGCAGTTCTTC
cdr3_aa: CASSGFLANNEQFF

v_call: TRBV5-1
clone_size: few
cdr3_length: 18
j_call: TRBJ2-1
d_call: TRBD2
cdr3_nt: TGCGCCAGCAGCTCTCGAGCTAGCGGGGGAAGCTCCTACAATGAGCAGTTCTTC
cdr3_aa: CASSSRASGGSSYNEQFF

v_call: TRBV30
clone_size: NA
cdr3_length: 15
j_call: TRBJ1-5
d_call: NA
cdr3_nt: TGTGCCTGGAGTGTAGCGATCTCAGTCAATCAGCCCCAGCATTTT
cdr3_aa: CAWSVAISVNQPQHF

v_call: TRBV11-2
clone_size: once
cdr3_length: 14
j_call: TRBJ2-1
d_call: TRBD1
cdr3_nt: TGTGCCAGCAGCCAGGACAGGGCGGGGAGGGAGCAGTTCTTC
cdr3_aa: CASSQDRAGREQFF

v_call: TRBV4-1
clone_size: NA
cdr3_length: 15
j_call: TRBJ2-3
d_call: NA
cdr3_nt: TGCGCCAGCAGCCAGGGGGCAGGCTCGCCAGATACGCAGTATTTT
cdr3_aa: CASSQGAGSPDTQYF

v_call: TRBV3-1
clone_size: NA
cdr3_length: 13
j_call: TRBJ2-7
d_call: NA
cdr3_nt: TGTGCCAGCAGCCGGGACAAACCCTACGAGCAGTACTTC
cdr3_aa: CASSRDKPYEQYF

v_call: TRBV27
clone_size: many
cdr3_length: 14
j_call: TRBJ2-1
d_call: TRBD2
cdr3_nt: TGTGCCAGCAGTCCCGGGACTAGCGTCAATGAGCAGTTCTTC
cdr3_aa: CASSPGTSVNEQFF

v_call: TRBV7-9
clone_size: NA
cdr3_length: 16
j_call: TRBJ2-7
d_call: NA
cdr3_nt: TGTGCCAGCAGCTTAGCCTCCGGGACCCTCTTTCACGAGCAGTACTTC
cdr3_aa: CASSLASGTLFHEQYF

v_call: TRBV4-1
clone_size: NA
cdr3_length: 16
j_call: TRBJ2-3
d_call: TRBD2
cdr3_nt: TGCGCCAGCAGCCAGGGGGCGGGAGGATTTACAGATACGCAGTATTTT
cdr3_aa: CASSQGAGGFTDTQYF

v_call: TRBV6-1
clone_size: NA
cdr3_length: 16
j_call: TRBJ2-5
d_call: TRBD2
cdr3_nt: TGTGCCAGCAGGGTGACTAGCGGGGCCTACCAAGAGACCCAGTACTTC
cdr3_aa: CASRVTSGAYQETQYF

v_call: TRBV9
clone_size: NA
cdr3_length: 15
j_call: TRBJ2-1
d_call: NA
cdr3_nt: TGTGCCAGCAGCGTATCCCAGGGGGGGCCCGATGAGCAGTTCTTC
cdr3_aa: CASSVSQGGPDEQFF

v_call: TRBV18
clone_size: NA
cdr3_length: 19
j_call: TRBJ2-6
d_call: NA
cdr3_nt: TGTGCCAGCTCACCTCGGGGGAGGTTGTCTAGCTCTGGGGCCAACGTCCTGACTTTC
cdr3_aa: CASSPRGRLSSSGANVLTF

v_call: TRBV4-1
clone_size: NA
cdr3_length: 13
j_call: TRBJ2-5
d_call: NA
cdr3_nt: TGCGCCAGCAGCCAATGGGAGAAGGAGACCCAGTACTTC
cdr3_aa: CASSQWEKETQYF

v_call: TRBV12-3/TRBV12-4
clone_size: many
cdr3_length: 14
j_call: TRBJ2-3
d_call: NA
cdr3_nt: TGTGCCAGCAGTTTTGGTAGGGCCACAGATACGCAGTATTTT
cdr3_aa: CASSFGRATDTQYF

v_call: TRBV29-1
clone_size: once
cdr3_length: 8
j_call: TRBJ1-1
d_call: NA
cdr3_nt: TGCAGCGTCCCCCTGGCTTTCTTT
cdr3_aa: CSVPLAFF

v_call: TRBV5-1
clone_size: NA
cdr3_length: 15
j_call: TRBJ2-5
d_call: TRBD2
cdr3_nt: TGCGCCAGCAGCTCCGGGGGGGCTAAACAAGAGACCCAGTACTTC
cdr3_aa: CASSSGGAKQETQYF

v_call: TRBV27
clone_size: NA
cdr3_length: 13
j_call: TRBJ2-3
d_call: TRBD1
cdr3_nt: TGTGCCAGCAAGGGACAGGACCTCGATACGCAGTATTTT
cdr3_aa: CASKGQDLDTQYF

v_call: TRBV20-1
clone_size: many
cdr3_length: 15
j_call: TRBJ2-1
d_call: NA
cdr3_nt: TGCAGTGCCCCTCAAGCGGCTAGCTCCTACAATGAGCAGTTCTTC
cdr3_aa: CSAPQAASSYNEQFF

v_call: TRBV20-1
clone_size: NA
cdr3_length: 11
j_call: TRBJ2-1
d_call: TRBD1
cdr3_nt: TGCAGTGCGTCGACAGGGGTTCGGCAGTTCTTC
cdr3_aa: CSASTGVRQFF

v_call: TRBV12-3/TRBV12-4
clone_size: few
cdr3_length: 15
j_call: TRBJ2-7
d_call: TRBD2
cdr3_nt: TGTGCCAGCTCGGAACTAGCGGGAGTTGGATACGAGCAGTACTTC
cdr3_aa: CASSELAGVGYEQYF

v_call: TRBV25-1
clone_size: NA
cdr3_length: 16
j_call: TRBJ1-1
d_call: NA
cdr3_nt: TGTGCCAGCAGGGCCTCGTCGACGGGGGGGAACACTGAAGCTTTCTTT
cdr3_aa: CASRASSTGGNTEAFF

v_call: TRBV29-1
clone_size: few
cdr3_length: 13
j_call: TRBJ2-2
d_call: TRBD2
cdr3_nt: TGCAGCGTTGAGGGACTAGCGAATGGGGAGCTGTTTTTT
cdr3_aa: CSVEGLANGELFF

v_call: TRBV7-9
clone_size: NA
cdr3_length: 14
j_call: TRBJ1-4
d_call: NA
cdr3_nt: TGTGCCAGCAGCTTAAGCCAGGCTAATGAAAAACTGTTTTTT
cdr3_aa: CASSLSQANEKLFF

v_call: TRBV29-1
clone_size: NA
cdr3_length: 12
j_call: TRBJ1-2
d_call: NA
cdr3_nt: TGCAGCGTTGTCTCAAGGGTCCAAGGCTACACCTTC
cdr3_aa: CSVVSRVQGYTF

v_call: TRBV30
clone_size: few
cdr3_length: 11
j_call: TRBJ2-1
d_call: NA
cdr3_nt: TGTGCCTGGGAAAGGGAGTGGGAGCAGTTCTTC
cdr3_aa: CAWEREWEQFF

v_call: TRBV3-1
clone_size: few
cdr3_length: 16
j_call: TRBJ2-5
d_call: NA
cdr3_nt: TGTGCCAGCAGCCAACATGGACGAATATCACAAGAGACCCAGTACTTC
cdr3_aa: CASSQHGRISQETQYF

v_call: TRBV6-1
clone_size: few
cdr3_length: 11
j_call: TRBJ2-2
d_call: NA
cdr3_nt: TGTGCCAGCCGGGGCTACGGGGAGCTGTTTTTT
cdr3_aa: CASRGYGELFF

v_call: TRBV29-1
clone_size: many
cdr3_length: 10
j_call: TRBJ2-3
d_call: NA
cdr3_nt: TGCAGCGTTGGGACAGATACGCAGTATTTT
cdr3_aa: CSVGTDTQYF

v_call: TRBV7-9
clone_size: few
cdr3_length: 15
j_call: TRBJ2-5
d_call: TRBD1
cdr3_nt: TGTGCCAGCAGCTTTGGGGACAGGGTATCTGAGACCCAGTACTTC
cdr3_aa: CASSFGDRVSETQYF

v_call: TRBV4-1
clone_size: once
cdr3_length: 13
j_call: TRBJ2-5
d_call: NA
cdr3_nt: TGCGCCAGCAGCTTCACAATACAAGAGACCCAGTACTTC
cdr3_aa: CASSFTIQETQYF